What follows is one T cell receptor beta chain and its context. Following extraction, RNA underwent reverse transcription to cDNA, which served as the sequencing template. Profiled with immunoSEQ multiplex PCR; TCRdb holds only in-frame clones, not every one. The table shows 180,000 or so clones, with around half occurring only once. The record originates from a study of CD8+ T cells in alopecia areata. As for the study in general: Patients received oral tofacitinib, 5 to 10 mg twice daily, for moderate-to-severe alopecia areata.

The V gene's germline CDR1 is SGHRS and CDR2 YFSETQ. The CDR3 has 16 residues. V gave up 4 bases and J gave up 4 bases; unmatched junction bases: 11. Treatment in this sample: oral pan-JAK inhibitor, 5-10 mg twice daily. The specimen was CD8+ T cells sorted from blood, collected at week 24, from a patient treated with tofacitinib. The TCR sequence derives from a human donor with alopecia areata. This chain joins TRBV5-1 and TRBJ2-1; TRBD2 agrees at 7 bases. CDR3 sequence reads: CASSAASGILYNEQFF. As DNA, the CDR3 is TGCGCCAGCAGCGCCGCAAGCGGGATACTATACAATGAGCAGTTCTTC.